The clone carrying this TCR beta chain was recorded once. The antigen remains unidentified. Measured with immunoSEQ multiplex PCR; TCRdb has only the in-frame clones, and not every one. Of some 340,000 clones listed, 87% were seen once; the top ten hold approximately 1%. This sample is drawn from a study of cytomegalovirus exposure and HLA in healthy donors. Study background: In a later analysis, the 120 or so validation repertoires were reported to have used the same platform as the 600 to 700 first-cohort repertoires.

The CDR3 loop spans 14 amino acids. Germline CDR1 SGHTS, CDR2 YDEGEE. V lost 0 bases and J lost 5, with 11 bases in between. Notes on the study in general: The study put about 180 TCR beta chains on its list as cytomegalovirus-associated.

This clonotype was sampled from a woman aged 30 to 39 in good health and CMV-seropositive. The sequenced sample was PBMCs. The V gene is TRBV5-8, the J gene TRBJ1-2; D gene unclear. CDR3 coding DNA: TGTGCCAGCAGCTTGGTGCAGGTCCTATATGGCTACACCTTC. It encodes CASSLVQVLYGYTF.